This T cell receptor beta chain was found in a study of blood T cells in healthy people across ages. A second PCR, run for about 7 to 12 cycles, used a sample-barcoded 5' primer plus a J-beta primer mix. TCRdb independently ran MiXCR on the 5' RACE reads; one entry per CDR3 protein. The sample carries 780,000 or so distinct CDR3 sequences, approximately 53% recorded once. Germline V gene lookup returns CDR1 MNHEY and CDR2 SMNVEV (reference sequence). The CDR3 consists of 14 residues. J was trimmed by 4 bases and V by 4 bases; bases with no gene match: 6. The origin of this receptor is a man aged 40-50 years in good health. This rearrangement joins TRBV27 to TRBJ1-2, with 7 bases matching TRBD1. Sequenced: blood. CDR3 bases: TGTGCCAGCAGTTCCACCGGGACAGTCTATGGCTACACCTTC. It is translated as CASSSTGTVYGYTF.